These 3 T cell receptor beta chains came from one sample sequenced in a study of vaccination effects on CD4 cells after COVID-19. Their antigens are not known. The data were produced by immunoSEQ multiplex PCR, yet TCRdb's version contains in-frame clones alone and is incomplete. The sample contains tens of thousands of clones, 65% to 75% of which appear only once. CD4+ T cells specific for antigen were expanded with viral peptide pools by the ViraFEST assay before sequencing. Cultured cells yielded isolated CD4+ T cells after nine to ten days. The study found no prior SARS-CoV-2 infection in the vaccine recipients, who tested negative for nucleocapsid antibodies. This sample comprised CD4+ T cells from PBMCs cultured with HCoV-NL63 spike peptides, obtained before COVID-19 vaccination. These receptors all stem from a human donor who received a COVID-19 vaccine.

V usage is TRBV5-5 and J usage is TRBJ1-2, with D maybe TRBD1 (6 bases). V lost 4 bases and J 5 bases, leaving 24 bases between the germline ends. This CDR3 contains 17 residues. CDR1 and CDR2 (germline): SGHKS, YYEKEE (reference sequence). CDR3 residues: CASSPQAGANSQYGYTF. The CDR3 DNA sequence: TGTGCCAGCAGCCCACAGGCGGGGGCCAACTCTCAATATGGCTACACCTTC.

The V gene is TRBV6-2 or TRBV6-3, the J gene TRBJ2-1, with TRBD1 matching 8 bases. The CDR3 length is 15 residues. Germline assignment: CDR1 MNHEY and CDR2 SVGEGT. The V segment lost 5 bases and the J segment 6 bases; nucleotides outside the gene matches: 9. The CDR3 region has the DNA TGTGCCAGCAGTCGGACAGGGTCACTATTCAATGAGCAGTTCTTC. It translates to CASSRTGSLFNEQFF.

V and J are TRBV6-5 and TRBJ1-1, with a possible D match to TRBD1 (5 bases). The V and J ends lost 2 bases and 0 bases respectively, with 10 bases between them. The CDR3 runs 15 residues. CDR1 and CDR2 (germline): MNHEY, SVGAGI. The CDR3 loop is CASSYRRGVNTEAFF. CDR3 coding DNA: TGTGCCAGCAGTTACCGAAGGGGCGTGAACACTGAAGCTTTCTTT.